The clone carrying this TCR beta chain was detected ten times or more. Its antigen is undetermined. The TCR cDNA carried a universal primer site and UMIs from 5'RACE template switching. TCRdb analysed the 5' RACE reads with MiXCR anew, one entry per CDR3 protein. The sample includes roughly 300,000 distinct CDR3 sequences, around 8.1% of them seen just once. The sample is drawn from a study of T cells after yellow fever vaccination. Study-level information: Low-cell-number fractions were prepared with SMART-Seq v4 Ultra Low Input. General observations from the study: Although most clonotypes did not, a small share appeared in both CD4 and CD8 compartments. Most clones from primary vaccination were detected again post-booster (approximately 96% CD4, 88% CD8).

Trimming took 6 bases from V and 3 from J, leaving 9 bases between them. The CDR3 is 13 residues long. Specimen: PBMCs, collected 35 to 50 days after the first yellow fever vaccination. This clonotype was obtained from a young man who received the YFV17D yellow fever vaccine. The chain employs TRBV12-3 or TRBV12-4 and TRBJ1-5; D uncertain. For the CDR3, the DNA is TGTGCCAGCAGCCCCTGGGTCAATCAGCCCCAGCATTTT. Amino acids: CASSPWVNQPQHF.